This T cell receptor beta chain came from a study of T cell responses to AZD1222 COVID-19 vaccine. Notes on the study in general: Sampling captured repertoires only after the peak T cell response. When two AZD1222 doses had been given, Spike-specific TCR breadth and depth rose. Clonal diversity may have been underestimated, and the donors were mostly white British, with more females than males. Just a handful of AZD1222 recipients were seropositive at baseline.

Some clones are missing from TCRdb's copy, which holds only in-frame ones; the method was immunoSEQ multiplex PCR. The sample includes under 55,000 clones, around four fifths of them seen just once. The CDR3 is 16 residues long. Per germline, CDR1 MNHEY and CDR2 SVGAGI. The germline V and J ends were trimmed by 0 bases and 4 bases, with 14 bases remaining between them. Comment on this clone: The antigen is undetermined.

The chain recombines TRBV6-5 with TRBJ2-3; TRBD1 is a possible D gene (6 bases). Source: peripheral blood, taken on day 0 of AZD1222 vaccination. The source is an adult in good health. CDR3: CASSYSNRVSSDTQYF. CDR3 DNA: TGTGCCAGCAGTTACTCGAACAGGGTGTCATCAGATACGCAGTATTTT.